The 17 T cell receptor beta chains in this list originate from one sample, sequenced in a study of response to subunit inactivated influenza vaccine. TCRdb analysed the RT-PCR reads with MiXCR anew, one entry per CDR3 protein. The sample lists around 580,000 distinct CDR3 sequences; approximately 12% were seen once. Material: PBMCs from blood, obtained on the day of vaccination. These receptors all stem from a man aged 50 to 59 who received an inactivated influenza vaccine.

J is TRBJ2-3 and V is TRBV20-1; 8 positions match TRBD1. CDR3 length: 18 residues. V shed 2 bases and J 6 bases; nucleotides not matched to a gene: 19. CDR1 is DFQATT and CDR2 is SNEGSKA in the germline V gene (reference sequence). CDR3: CSARSPMGQARMGDTQYF. Written as DNA, the CDR3 is TGCAGTGCTAGAAGTCCGATGGGACAGGCTCGAATGGGGGATACGCAGTATTTT.

This clonotype was found a few times. In DNA form, the CDR3 reads TGCAGCGCAAGGGACAGGGGGATCTACAATGAGCAGTTCTTC. It is translated as CSARDRGIYNEQFF. The rearrangement uses TRBV29-1 and TRBJ2-1, with 11 bases that match TRBD1. Trimming took 7 bases from V and 3 from J; bases not matched to a gene: 5. Per germline, CDR1 SQVTM and CDR2 ANQGSEA. CDR3 length: 14 residues.

This clonotype was found a few times. The chain recombines TRBV5-1 with TRBJ2-3; D tentatively fits TRBD1 or TRBD2 (5 bases each). The CDR3 extends over 15 amino acids. Trimming removed 0 bases at V and 4 bases at J, with 12 bases between. Germline CDR1 SGHRS, CDR2 YFSETQ. In DNA, the CDR3 is TGCGCCAGCAGCTTGGCGGGACCGCGGGCAGATACGCAGTATTTT. Residues: CASSLAGPRADTQYF.

The rearrangement joins TRBV20-1 to TRBJ2-3; the match to TRBD2 covers 9 bases. CDR1 is DFQATT, CDR2 SNEGSKA, per germline (reference sequence). This CDR3 is built from 14 residues. V lost 2 bases and J lost 4; bases outside the gene matches: 4. As DNA, the CDR3 is TGCAGTGCTAGACATAGCGGGGGTGCAGATACGCAGTATTTT. Translating gives CSARHSGGADTQYF.

This clonotype was seen only a few times. The CDR3 spells CASSQDLWGYEQYF. The CDR3 DNA reads as TGCGCCAGCAGCCAAGATTTATGGGGTTACGAGCAGTACTTC. The rearrangement uses TRBV4-3 and TRBJ2-7; D gene unclear. The germline CDR1 and CDR2 sequences are LGHNA and YSLEER. V was cut by 0 bases and J by 4 bases, with 10 bases left in between. The CDR3 length is 14 residues.

The J gene is TRBJ2-3, the V gene TRBV20-1, with 9 nucleotides matching TRBD2. The germline CDR1 and CDR2 sequences are DFQATT and SNEGSKA (reference sequence). Trimming removed 1 base from V and 0 bases from J; junction bases left unmatched: 5. The length of the CDR3 is 16 residues. The CDR3 here is CSARVAGGPSTDTQYF. DNA for the CDR3: TGCAGTGCTAGAGTTGCGGGAGGGCCTAGCACAGATACGCAGTATTTT.

This clonotype was seen a few times. The gene calls are TRBV12-3 or TRBV12-4 and TRBJ2-1; D remains ambiguous. Trimming stripped 1 base from V and 3 bases from J, with 13 bases between. The CDR3 consists of 16 residues. The CDR3 sequence: CASSLGEQLYYNEQFF. Written as DNA, the CDR3 is TGTGCCAGCAGTTTAGGGGAACAGCTGTACTACAATGAGCAGTTCTTC.

This clonotype has a handful of counts. The chain links TRBV5-1 to TRBJ2-5; a possible D gene is TRBD1 (5 bases). Trimming left V 7 bases short and J 5 bases short, with 12 bases between. This CDR3 is built from 12 residues. Germline CDR1 is SGHRS and CDR2 is YFSETQ. The CDR3, as DNA: TGCGCCAGCCGCCAGGGTGAGGAGACCCAGTACTTC. It is translated as CASRQGEETQYF.

This clonotype was counted ten times or more. This chain connects TRBV5-1 to TRBJ2-3; 7 bases agree with TRBD1. Germline values: CDR1 SGHRS, CDR2 YFSETQ. The CDR3 runs 15 residues. The junction had 7 bases not matched to a gene; V was cut back by 4 bases and J by 2 bases. The CDR3 DNA reads as TGCGCCAGCAGCCCGGGACAGTTTTCCACAGATACGCAGTATTTT. This gives the protein CASSPGQFSTDTQYF.

This clonotype was seen repeatedly, ten times or more. V gene TRBV29-1 combines with J gene TRBJ2-3; D is perhaps TRBD1 (5 bases). V was trimmed by 4 bases and J by 2 bases, leaving 13 bases between them. The germline V gene encodes CDR1 SQVTM and CDR2 ANQGSEA. The CDR3 has 14 residues. This CDR3 is CSVVRPGPTDTQYF. DNA for the CDR3: TGCAGCGTTGTTAGGCCAGGGCCCACAGATACGCAGTATTTT.

The J gene is TRBJ2-7, the V gene TRBV7-2; 9 nucleotides line up with TRBD2. CDR1 is SGHTA and CDR2 is FQGNSA in the germline V gene. The J segment lost 5 bases and the V segment lost 3 bases, leaving 14 bases of the junction unmatched. The CDR3 is 17 amino acids. The CDR3 loop reads CASSFHSRLAGIDEQYF. DNA for the CDR3: TGTGCCAGCAGCTTCCACTCGAGGCTAGCGGGGATCGACGAGCAGTACTTC.

V gene TRBV7-2 combines with J gene TRBJ2-7; 13 bases align to TRBD2. The CDR3 sequence is 16 residues long. The V and J ends lost 1 base and 4 bases, in that order; junction bases with no gene match: 4. CDR1 is SGHTA, CDR2 FQGNSA, per germline. CDR3 protein: CASSLGTSGSGYEQYF. CDR3 sequence (DNA): TGTGCCAGCAGCTTAGGGACTAGCGGGAGTGGGTACGAGCAGTACTTC. The whole variable domain, remainder taken from reference TRBV7-2 and TRBJ2-7, is GAGVSQSPSNKVTEKGKDVELRCDPISGHTALYWYRQSLGQGLEFLIYFQGNSAPDKSGLPSDRFSAERTGGSVSTLTIQRTQQEDSAVYLCASSLGTSGSGYEQYFGPGTRLTVT.

The chain recombines TRBV18 with TRBJ2-1; 9 bases agree with TRBD2. This CDR3 has 15 residues. V lost 7 bases to trimming and J lost 9 bases; unmatched junction nucleotides: 13. Germline-derived CDR1 and CDR2 are KGHSH and LQKENI. The CDR3 here is CASFVSAGGPSEQFF. CDR3 in DNA: TGTGCCAGCTTTGTGTCGGCGGGAGGGCCCAGTGAGCAGTTCTTC.

This rearrangement joins TRBV6-1 to TRBJ2-1; 16 bases are shared with TRBD2. Looked up from germline, CDR1 is MNHNS and CDR2 is SASEGT. This CDR3 contains 18 residues. V trimming: 6 bases; J trimming: 4 bases; junction bases outside the gene matches: 9. DNA for the CDR3: TGTGCCAGCAGCACCGGGACTAGCGGGAGGGCCGGGTACAATGAGCAGTTCTTC. Translation: CASSTGTSGRAGYNEQFF.

This sequence joins TRBV7-2 and TRBJ1-1, with TRBD1 identical over 10 bases. Germline CDR1 is SGHTA and CDR2 is FQGNSA. This CDR3 region has 14 residues. Trimming at V came to 3 bases and at J to 6 bases, leaving 4 bases not matched to a gene. This chain's CDR3 is CASSFPGQGSEAFF. The CDR3, as DNA: TGTGCCAGCAGCTTTCCGGGACAGGGGTCTGAAGCTTTCTTT.

This chain uses TRBV6-1 with TRBJ2-2; 10 bases are shared with TRBD1. The CDR3 runs to 16 residues. Looked up from germline, CDR1 is MNHNS and CDR2 is SASEGT. After removal of 7 bases from V and 4 bases from J, the junction contained 9 bases not matched to a gene. CDR3 bases: TGTGCCAGCACCCGAGGGACAGGGGTAGGCACCGGGGAGCTGTTTTTT. The encoded protein is CASTRGTGVGTGELFF.

This chain joins TRBV20-1 and TRBJ2-1, with 10 bases that match TRBD2. Germline lookup yields CDR1 DFQATT and CDR2 SNEGSKA (reference sequence). Unmatched junction bases numbered 17, after V lost 1 base and J lost 8 bases. This CDR3 has 18 amino acids. CDR3 loop: CSARVPLERGGSIHEQFF. For the CDR3, the DNA is TGCAGTGCTAGAGTGCCCCTCGAGCGGGGGGGGAGTATCCATGAGCAGTTCTTC.